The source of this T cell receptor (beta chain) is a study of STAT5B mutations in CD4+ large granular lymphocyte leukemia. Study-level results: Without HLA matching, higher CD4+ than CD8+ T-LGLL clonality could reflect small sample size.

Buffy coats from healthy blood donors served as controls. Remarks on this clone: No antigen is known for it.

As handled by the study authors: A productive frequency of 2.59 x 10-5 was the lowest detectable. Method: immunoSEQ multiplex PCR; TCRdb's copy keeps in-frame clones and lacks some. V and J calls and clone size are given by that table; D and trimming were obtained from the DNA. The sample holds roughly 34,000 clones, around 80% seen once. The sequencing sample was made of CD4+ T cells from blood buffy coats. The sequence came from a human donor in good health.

CDR3: CASSPSFNTEAFF. For the CDR3, the DNA is TGTGCCAGCTCCCCCAGTTTTAACACTGAAGCTTTCTTT. The chain combines TRBV18 with TRBJ1-1; D is undetermined. With 6 bases removed from V and 2 bases from J, the gap between germline ends came to 10 bases. The CDR3 spans 13 residues. The germline gives CDR1 KGHSH, CDR2 LQKENI.